One T cell receptor (beta chain) is described in this entry. This clonotype was detected ten times or more. Its antigen is not yet known. It has no much larger one-base neighbor in the sample; base qualities were not kept. These data originate in a study of identical twins (dated by TCRdb to the mid-2010s). Regarding the study in general: The study deep-sequenced TCR alpha and beta repertoires from monozygotic twins, unrelated adults of various ages and cord blood to test whether fetal clonotypes persist. To rule out contamination, replicate twin experiments were performed at different times with different library preparation protocols. The study at large found these results: In beta out-of-frame sequences, excess twin sharing was weaker, because having fewer shared sequences lowered the signal-to-noise ratio. Out-of-frame TCR alpha sharing in monozygotic twins was systematically underestimated by recombination models, whereas sharing between unrelated individuals was in agreement with the recombination models. Because the same donors could not be followed over many years, the conclusions depended on cross-sectional statistical analysis. Abundant cord blood beta clonotypes had fewer insertions, young adult naive repertoires showed a similar but weaker trend, and memory repertoires showed no such trend. Compared with coincidental sharing between unrelated individuals, out-of-frame TCR alpha sequences shared between twins showed an excess of sequences with low generation probability. Zero-insertion analyses could be partly confounded by invariant T cells such as MAIT and iNKT, though diverse VJ usage argued against such confounding for most clonotypes.

Libraries were built with 5' RACE. TCRdb lists the instrument as Illumina HiSeq 2000. Template switching added a universal primer binding site, and the final cDNA carried a unique molecular identifier that allowed TCR cDNA molecules to be counted accurately. Specific primers in the conserved constant-segment region were used to synthesize first-strand cDNA for the TCR alpha and beta chains. Each cDNA library was double barcoded, with a SMART-Mk sample barcode plus Illumina barcodes, to control for contamination. Two successive PCR steps introduced TruSeq adapter sequences along with Illumina sample barcodes. TCR alpha and beta cDNA libraries were sequenced on the Illumina HiSeq platform with custom primers. The published analysis was carried out like this. Unique molecular identifiers were extracted from raw reads with MiGEC, and CDR3 positions were determined with MiXCR. For each individual, recombination models were inferred using an EM algorithm with the repgenHMM and IGoR tools. The tcR package in R was used for shared clonotype analysis, with sharing normalized by the product of cloneset sizes. To study raw recombination free of thymic and clonal selection effects, out-of-frame nonproductive sequences were analyzed. The public sequencing data were trimmed at Q25 with fastp and processed into clonotypes with MiXCR by TCRdb, which kept only in-frame beta chains. Rows matching on CDR3 protein sequence are summarized as one entry with the most common DNA and genes. Clone size and V and J calls follow TCRdb, not the original study. This sample comprises fewer than 500,000 distinct CDR3 sequences, 20% to 25% of them detected only once. The biggest ten clones account for 2.9% of the sample.

Only healthy Caucasian donors were included. Three pairs of female monozygotic twins, all aged roughly 18 to 30 years, made up the twin cohort. Positive isolation kits from Invitrogen were used to isolate CD4+ and CD8+ T cell populations. The germline ends are 16 bases apart after V is trimmed by 5 bases and J by 3 bases. CDR1 and CDR2 are drawn from the germline V gene: MDHEN, SYDVKM. The CDR3 has 15 amino acids, counting the end cysteine and phenylalanine. The CDR3 DNA has 45 bases and is translated from base 1. These data also formed part of another study, on T cells expressing NK-cell markers. The second study, in turn, reports: Eight or nine donors provided sorted CD3+CD56+NKG2C+, CD3+CD56+NKG2C- and CD3+CD56-NKG2C+ T-cell subsets, whose TCR beta-chain repertoires were profiled. Seven of the eight sequenced donors were HCMV-seropositive and one was HCMV-seronegative. To restrict sorting to alphabetaTCR-expressing T cells, an anti-gammadeltaTCR antibody was added in several experiments. In more than five donors, the dominant CD3+CD56+NKG2C+ clonotypes were found to rank among the top 10 CD8+ clonotypes and to make up roughly 1.0-8% of CD8+ T cells. Those dominant clonotypes were again the most abundant among CD3+CD56-NKG2C+ cells in a handful of donors, at roughly 25-60.1%. Whether the expanded NKG2C-expressing T cell clones were specific for HCMV antigens remained unclear. Randomly selected healthy volunteers, three men and five women, were used as the eight sequenced donors. A commercial ELISA kit detecting HCMV-specific IgG in serum was used to determine HCMV serostatus. Reads were demultiplexed and grouped by UMI with MIGEC, and clonotypes were assembled and quantified with MiTCR. To remove erroneous sequences, TCR cDNA sequences were retained only when supported by two or more reads. The tcR package was used for downstream repertoire analysis, and clonotypes were matched between fractions using CDR3 nucleotide sequence together with V segment. VDJmatch was used to annotate antigen specificity against VDJdb, with one amino acid substitution in CDR3 permitted.

The rearranged chain carries TRBV28 and TRBJ2-5; the D element might be TRBD1 or TRBD2, as each aligns at 6 bases. The TCR sequence derives from a woman aged 18-30 years in good health. The specimen was CD4+ T cells sorted from blood. The CDR3 amino acid sequence is: CASSRTGALEETQYF. The base sequence is TGTGCCAGCAGTCGTACGGGGGCGCTGGAAGAGACCCAGTACTTC.